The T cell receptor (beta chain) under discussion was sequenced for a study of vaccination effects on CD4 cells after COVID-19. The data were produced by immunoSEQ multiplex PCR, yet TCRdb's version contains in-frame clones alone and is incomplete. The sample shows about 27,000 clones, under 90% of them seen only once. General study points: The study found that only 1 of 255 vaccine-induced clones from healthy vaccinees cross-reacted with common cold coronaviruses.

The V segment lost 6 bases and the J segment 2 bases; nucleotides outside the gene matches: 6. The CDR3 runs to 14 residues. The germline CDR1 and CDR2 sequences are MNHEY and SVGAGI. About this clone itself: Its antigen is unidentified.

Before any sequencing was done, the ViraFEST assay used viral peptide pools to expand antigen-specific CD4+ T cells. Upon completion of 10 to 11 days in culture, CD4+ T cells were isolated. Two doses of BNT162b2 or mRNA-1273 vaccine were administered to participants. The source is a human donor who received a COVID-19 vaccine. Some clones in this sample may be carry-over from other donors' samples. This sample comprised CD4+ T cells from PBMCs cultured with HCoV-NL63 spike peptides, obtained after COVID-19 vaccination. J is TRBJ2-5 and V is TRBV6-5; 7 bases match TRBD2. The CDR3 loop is CASRRLAEQETQYF. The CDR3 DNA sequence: TGTGCCAGCAGACGGCTAGCGGAGCAAGAGACCCAGTACTTC.